A selection of T cell receptor beta chains follows, all from one sample in a study of beta chain features in type 1 diabetes. TCRdb's table, derived via immunoSEQ multiplex PCR, lists solely in-frame clones and lacks some. The profile shows about 240,000 clones, 25% to 35% of them singletons. The source material was central memory CD4+ T cells from blood. Receptors originate from a man between 25 and 39 years old in good health. CDR3s include the opening cysteine and the closing phenylalanine or tryptophan. Each record gives: clone size, D gene, V gene, J gene, CDR3 length, CDR3 DNA, CDR3 protein. D genes are given only for firm matches. Some rows mark clone size as missing; the rest say once, few, many or name a class of expanded clone.

clone_size: .; d_call: .; v_call: TRBV5-6; j_call: TRBJ2-1; cdr3_length: 15; cdr3_nt: TGTGCCAGCAGCTTGTTGTCGGGAAGAGGCAATGAGCAGTTCTTC; cdr3_aa: CASSLLSGRGNEQFF
clone_size: .; d_call: .; v_call: TRBV6-1; j_call: TRBJ1-4; cdr3_length: 14; cdr3_nt: TGTGCCAGCAGTGAGTCAGGGTGGATTGAAAAACTGTTTTTT; cdr3_aa: CASSESGWIEKLFF
clone_size: .; d_call: TRBD2; v_call: TRBV2; j_call: TRBJ2-3; cdr3_length: 17; cdr3_nt: TGTGCCAGCAGCAAGGGGGGACTAGCGGTGCCCACAGATACGCAGTATTTT; cdr3_aa: CASSKGGLAVPTDTQYF
clone_size: once; d_call: TRBD1; v_call: TRBV30; j_call: TRBJ2-3; cdr3_length: 15; cdr3_nt: TGTGCCTGCTTCCTTGGGGGACAGGGGACAGATACGCAGTATTTT; cdr3_aa: CACFLGGQGTDTQYF
clone_size: .; d_call: .; v_call: TRBV29-1; j_call: TRBJ2-5; cdr3_length: 14; cdr3_nt: TGCAGCGCCACTCCCGGGTGGACCCAAGAGACCCAGTACTTC; cdr3_aa: CSATPGWTQETQYF
clone_size: .; d_call: .; v_call: TRBV19; j_call: TRBJ1-1; cdr3_length: 16; cdr3_nt: TGTGCCAGTAGTACCTTTCCGGGATCTCCATTGACTGAAGCTTTCTTT; cdr3_aa: CASSTFPGSPLTEAFF
clone_size: .; d_call: TRBD2; v_call: TRBV29-1; j_call: TRBJ2-7; cdr3_length: 12; cdr3_nt: TGCAGCGCGACTAGCGGGATTGGCGAGCAGTACTTC; cdr3_aa: CSATSGIGEQYF
clone_size: .; d_call: .; v_call: TRBV25-1; j_call: TRBJ1-6; cdr3_length: 14; cdr3_nt: TGTGCCAGCAGTGGGTCCGGGCTGAATTCACCCCTCCACTTT; cdr3_aa: CASSGSGLNSPLHF
clone_size: .; d_call: .; v_call: TRBV7-6; j_call: TRBJ2-5; cdr3_length: 16; cdr3_nt: TGTGCCAGCAGCCCGAGCCCAAGGTCCCTCCGGAGGACCCAGTACTTC; cdr3_aa: CASSPSPRSLRRTQYF
clone_size: .; d_call: .; v_call: TRBV30; j_call: TRBJ1-2; cdr3_length: 13; cdr3_nt: TGTGCCTGGAGTGTCAGAGGGGACGCTGGCTACACCTTC; cdr3_aa: CAWSVRGDAGYTF
clone_size: .; d_call: TRBD2; v_call: TRBV19; j_call: TRBJ2-3; cdr3_length: 17; cdr3_nt: TGTGCCAGTAGTGCTGGGACTAGCGGGAGGAGTCAACGCACGCAGTATTTT; cdr3_aa: CASSAGTSGRSQRTQYF
clone_size: .; d_call: .; v_call: TRBV5-1; j_call: TRBJ2-5; cdr3_length: 11; cdr3_nt: TGCGCCAGCAGCTTTAGAGAGACCCAGTACTTC; cdr3_aa: CASSFRETQYF
clone_size: few; d_call: TRBD1; v_call: TRBV2; j_call: TRBJ2-5; cdr3_length: 15; cdr3_nt: TGTGCCAGCAGTGCGCAGGGGGCGATCCAAGAGACCCAGTACTTC; cdr3_aa: CASSAQGAIQETQYF
clone_size: few; d_call: .; v_call: TRBV6-5; j_call: TRBJ2-5; cdr3_length: 14; cdr3_nt: TGTGCCAGCAGTTACTCGAATGCTCGCGAGACCCAGTACTTC; cdr3_aa: CASSYSNARETQYF
clone_size: .; d_call: .; v_call: TRBV30; j_call: TRBJ2-7; cdr3_length: 14; cdr3_nt: TGTGCCTGGAGTGTACGAAGGCTTTCCTACGAGCAGTACTTC; cdr3_aa: CAWSVRRLSYEQYF
clone_size: .; d_call: TRBD2; v_call: TRBV29-1; j_call: TRBJ2-1; cdr3_length: 16; cdr3_nt: TGCAGCGTTGTCGGGACTAGCGGGGGGGCCGGAAATGAGCAGTTCTTC; cdr3_aa: CSVVGTSGGAGNEQFF
clone_size: .; d_call: .; v_call: TRBV20-1; j_call: TRBJ2-1; cdr3_length: 11; cdr3_nt: TGCAGTGCTGGAAGGAACGGAGAGCAGTTCTTC; cdr3_aa: CSAGRNGEQFF
clone_size: .; d_call: .; v_call: TRBV29-1; j_call: TRBJ2-7; cdr3_length: 13; cdr3_nt: TGCAGCGTTGATTCAGGGACCTCCTACGAGCAGTACTTC; cdr3_aa: CSVDSGTSYEQYF
clone_size: .; d_call: .; v_call: TRBV6-4; j_call: TRBJ1-2; cdr3_length: 14; cdr3_nt: TGTGCCAGCAGTCCCACAGCGACTAACTATGGCTACACCTTC; cdr3_aa: CASSPTATNYGYTF
clone_size: .; d_call: TRBD1; v_call: TRBV7-9; j_call: TRBJ2-1; cdr3_length: 13; cdr3_nt: TGTGCCAGCAGCTTTACAGGGGTCTATGAGCAGTTCTTC; cdr3_aa: CASSFTGVYEQFF
clone_size: .; d_call: .; v_call: TRBV5-4; j_call: TRBJ2-1; cdr3_length: 13; cdr3_nt: TGTGCCAGCAGCTTGACAGGTCAGCATGAGCAGTTCTTC; cdr3_aa: CASSLTGQHEQFF
clone_size: .; d_call: .; v_call: TRBV28; j_call: TRBJ2-5; cdr3_length: 15; cdr3_nt: TGTGCCAGCAGTACCGCCCCACTTGCGCAAGAGACCCAGTACTTC; cdr3_aa: CASSTAPLAQETQYF
clone_size: few; d_call: TRBD2; v_call: TRBV4-2; j_call: TRBJ2-3; cdr3_length: 20; cdr3_nt: TGTGCCAGCAGAGGTAGCTTTGGCGTTAAGCGGGGGGGTATCTCAGATACGCAGTATTTT; cdr3_aa: CASRGSFGVKRGGISDTQYF
clone_size: .; d_call: .; v_call: TRBV5-4; j_call: TRBJ2-1; cdr3_length: 14; cdr3_nt: TGTGCCAGCAGCCCGGGGGTTTCCTACAATGAGCAGTTCTTC; cdr3_aa: CASSPGVSYNEQFF
clone_size: few; d_call: .; v_call: TRBV7-6; j_call: TRBJ1-6; cdr3_length: 14; cdr3_nt: TGTGCCAGCAGCCCGGACCACTATAATTCACCCCTCCACTTT; cdr3_aa: CASSPDHYNSPLHF
clone_size: .; d_call: .; v_call: TRBV29-1; j_call: TRBJ2-5; cdr3_length: 11; cdr3_nt: TGCAGCGTTGACCACCTGGAGACCCAGTACTTC; cdr3_aa: CSVDHLETQYF
clone_size: .; d_call: .; v_call: TRBV7-2; j_call: TRBJ2-1; cdr3_length: 14; cdr3_nt: TGTGCCAGCAGCCGGGCAGGTGCCTACAATGAGCAGTTCTTC; cdr3_aa: CASSRAGAYNEQFF
clone_size: few; d_call: .; v_call: TRBV28; j_call: TRBJ2-7; cdr3_length: 11; cdr3_nt: TGTGCCAGCAGTTCTTACTACGAGCAGTACTTC; cdr3_aa: CASSSYYEQYF
clone_size: few; d_call: .; v_call: TRBV20-1; j_call: TRBJ2-1; cdr3_length: 11; cdr3_nt: TGCAGTGCTGGGCTTCCAATGAGGCAGTTCTTC; cdr3_aa: CSAGLPMRQFF
clone_size: .; d_call: TRBD2; v_call: TRBV14; j_call: TRBJ2-7; cdr3_length: 15; cdr3_nt: TGTGCCAGCAGCCCACGACTAGCGGGAGGAACCGAGCAGTACTTC; cdr3_aa: CASSPRLAGGTEQYF
clone_size: .; d_call: TRBD2; v_call: TRBV5-1; j_call: TRBJ2-2; cdr3_length: 15; cdr3_nt: TGCGCCAGCAGCATTAGCGGGGATAACACCGGGGAGCTGTTTTTT; cdr3_aa: CASSISGDNTGELFF
clone_size: many; d_call: .; v_call: TRBV21-1; j_call: TRBJ2-1; cdr3_length: 16; cdr3_nt: TGTGCCAGCAGCAAAGGAAGCGGGAGTACCTACAATGAGCAGTTCTTC; cdr3_aa: CASSKGSGSTYNEQFF
clone_size: .; d_call: .; v_call: TRBV18; j_call: TRBJ2-3; cdr3_length: 14; cdr3_nt: TGTGCCAGCTCACCAAGGCAGGGTACAGATACGCAGTATTTT; cdr3_aa: CASSPRQGTDTQYF
clone_size: .; d_call: TRBD1; v_call: TRBV29-1; j_call: TRBJ1-1; cdr3_length: 13; cdr3_nt: TGCAGCACCAGACAGGGGTTGAACACTGAAGCTTTCTTT; cdr3_aa: CSTRQGLNTEAFF
clone_size: .; d_call: TRBD1; v_call: TRBV6-1; j_call: TRBJ2-1; cdr3_length: 15; cdr3_nt: TGTGCCAGCAGTGAAGGACAGGGGACTTACAATGAGCAGTTCTTC; cdr3_aa: CASSEGQGTYNEQFF
clone_size: .; d_call: .; v_call: TRBV5-6; j_call: TRBJ2-3; cdr3_length: 13; cdr3_nt: TGTGCCAGCAGCCCTCGGGTCCTAGATACGCAGTATTTT; cdr3_aa: CASSPRVLDTQYF
clone_size: .; d_call: .; v_call: TRBV4-2; j_call: TRBJ1-5; cdr3_length: 15; cdr3_nt: TGTGCCAGCACCTCATACAGGGAATCCGGTCAGCCCCAGCATTTT; cdr3_aa: CASTSYRESGQPQHF
clone_size: .; d_call: .; v_call: TRBV28; j_call: TRBJ2-7; cdr3_length: 15; cdr3_nt: TGTGCCAGCAGTTCCCCTTCCTTAGGGACCTACGAGCAGTACTTC; cdr3_aa: CASSSPSLGTYEQYF
clone_size: few; d_call: .; v_call: TRBV6-5; j_call: TRBJ1-1; cdr3_length: 15; cdr3_nt: TGTGCCAGCAGTTACTCTTGGCTGGGGAACACTGAAGCTTTCTTT; cdr3_aa: CASSYSWLGNTEAFF
clone_size: .; d_call: TRBD1; v_call: TRBV15; j_call: TRBJ1-1; cdr3_length: 16; cdr3_nt: TGTGCCACCAGCAGACCAGGGGGACAGGGGCGCACTGAAGCTTTCTTT; cdr3_aa: CATSRPGGQGRTEAFF
clone_size: .; d_call: .; v_call: TRBV20-1; j_call: TRBJ2-1; cdr3_length: 11; cdr3_nt: TGCAGTGCTAGAATGGGATTTGAGCAGTTCTTC; cdr3_aa: CSARMGFEQFF
clone_size: few; d_call: TRBD2; v_call: TRBV28; j_call: TRBJ2-6; cdr3_length: 18; cdr3_nt: TGTGCCAGCAGAGAACTAGCGGGAGGAGCCCCTGGGGCCAACGTCCTGACTTTC; cdr3_aa: CASRELAGGAPGANVLTF
clone_size: .; d_call: TRBD1; v_call: TRBV11-2; j_call: TRBJ2-5; cdr3_length: 14; cdr3_nt: TGTGCCAGCAGCTCTAGACAGGGCCGAGAGACCCAGTACTTC; cdr3_aa: CASSSRQGRETQYF
clone_size: .; d_call: TRBD2; v_call: TRBV7-2; j_call: TRBJ2-3; cdr3_length: 14; cdr3_nt: TGTGCCAGCAGTAGCGGGGGGAAAACAGATACGCAGTATTTT; cdr3_aa: CASSSGGKTDTQYF
clone_size: .; d_call: .; v_call: TRBV29-1; j_call: TRBJ2-5; cdr3_length: 12; cdr3_nt: TGCAGCGTTGAAGATTACCAAGAGACCCAGTACTTC; cdr3_aa: CSVEDYQETQYF